The 6 T cell receptor beta chains presented below share a single source sample, sequenced in a study of human CD8 memory T cell subsets. UMI-labeled 5' RACE yielded the TCR beta libraries. For each CDR3 protein, TCRdb gives one entry from its re-call of the 5' RACE reads, without DNA. The sample totals some 11,000 distinct CDR3 sequences. The source material was CD8+ T cells from PBMCs. All receptors come from a human donor in good health.

The rearrangement uses TRBV6-2 or TRBV6-3 and TRBJ2-1; TCRdb returns TRBD2, unconfirmable since there is no DNA. CDR3 length: 18 residues. Germline CDR1 MNHEY, CDR2 SVGEGT. Here the CDR3 reads CASSYGTGGRARVYEQFF.

CDR3 amino acids: CASSVASGGSYEQYF. V usage is TRBV9 and J usage is TRBJ2-7. Germline CDR1 reads SGDLS; CDR2 reads YYNGEE. The CDR3 contains 15 residues.

V gene TRBV29-1 combines with J gene TRBJ2-1. CDR1 is SQVTM and CDR2 is ANQGSEA in the germline V gene. CDR3 length equals 15 residues. This chain's CDR3 is CSVPATGSSYNEQFF.

The genes are TRBV2 and TRBJ2-3. The CDR3 length is 14 residues. Germline CDR1 and CDR2: SNHLY and FYNNEI. The CDR3 reads CASSERQGADTQYF.

The V call is TRBV10-3, the J call TRBJ2-1; TCRdb indicates TRBD2, and absent DNA this call remains unverified. This CDR3 comprises 18 residues. From germline, CDR1 is ENHRY and CDR2 SYGVKD. The CDR3 is CAISERLAGVSAVNEQFF.

Frequency places this clonotype as medium-sized. This chain links TRBV24-1 with TRBJ2-1; as DNA is missing, the TRBD2 call by TCRdb cannot be tested. Germline V gene lookup returns CDR1 KGHDR and CDR2 SFDVKD. The CDR3 is 17 residues long. The CDR3 here is CATSDPTGTSGHNEQFF.